This T cell receptor (beta chain) appears in the sequencing data of a study of PD-1 blockade in classical Hodgkin lymphoma. The data were produced by immunoSEQ multiplex PCR, yet TCRdb's version contains in-frame clones alone and is incomplete. Seen here are more than 25,000 clones, about 81% observed once, and the top ten hold roughly a third. Germline V lookup: CDR1 LNHDA, CDR2 SQIVND (reference sequence). CDR3 length: 16 residues. The V end was cut by 6 bases, the J end by 0 bases, with 17 bases between. Every patient had relapsed following autologous stem cell transplantation, and cohorts differed in brentuximab vedotin exposure.

Here the sequenced sample was peripheral blood mononuclear cells (PBMCs), taken before the second cycle of nivolumab. The V and J genes are TRBV19 and TRBJ1-2; D not resolved. This clonotype originated in a human donor with classical Hodgkin lymphoma. The CDR3 protein is CASRGRADGANYGYTF. In nucleotides, the CDR3 is TGTGCCAGTAGGGGTCGTGCGGACGGAGCTAACTATGGCTACACCTTC.